The 20 T cell receptor beta chains reported below all come from one sample, sequenced in a study of blood T cell repertoires in COVID-19. TCRdb's table, derived via immunoSEQ multiplex PCR, lists solely in-frame clones and lacks some. The table has approximately 140,000 clones, about 74% seen once. The sample comprised peripheral blood. All receptors come from a man aged 45-65 years with acute or convalescent COVID-19.

The chain is built from TRBV16 and TRBJ1-2; D perhaps matches TRBD1 (6 bases). V was clipped by 0 bases and J by 2 bases, with 10 bases between them. The CDR3 totals 15 residues. Per germline, CDR1 KGHSY and CDR2 FQNENV. CDR3 in DNA: TGTGCCAGCAGCCAATCCACAGGGCAGAACTATGGCTACACCTTC. Amino acid sequence: CASSQSTGQNYGYTF.

The chain carries TRBV12-5 and TRBJ1-2; 7 bases are a match to TRBD1. The length of the CDR3 is 17 residues. Trimming cost V 0 bases and J 5 bases; bases outside gene matches: 12. Germline assignment: CDR1 LGHNT and CDR2 FRNRAP. The CDR3 coding sequence is TGTGCTAGTGGTTTGGTCCTAACCGGACAGGAGGGGTATGGCTACACCTTC. This encodes CASGLVLTGQEGYGYTF.

This chain uses TRBV7-8 with TRBJ1-1; tentative D call: TRBD1 (6 bases). V lost 2 bases and J lost 8, with 15 bases in between. Looked up from germline, CDR1 is SGHVS and CDR2 is FQNEAQ. The CDR3 is 14 residues long. CDR3 coding DNA: TGTGCCAGCAGCTTAAAGTATGGGGGGGCCGAAGCTTTCTTT. Translating gives CASSLKYGGAEAFF.

V and J are TRBV29-1 and TRBJ2-3; D possibly corresponds to TRBD1 (6 bases). V shed 7 bases and J shed 1 base, with 9 bases lying between them. Germline V CDR1 and CDR2: SQVTM, ANQGSEA. There are 12 residues in the CDR3. The CDR3 DNA is TGCAGCGCCTCAGGGGGCACAGATACGCAGTATTTT. Translating it yields CSASGGTDTQYF.

The chain uses TRBV4-2 and TRBJ2-1; 8 bases align to TRBD2. The junction had 7 bases not matched to a gene; V was cut back by 1 base and J by 8 bases. Germline-derived CDR1 and CDR2 are LGHNA and YNFKEQ. The CDR3 is 15 amino acids. DNA of the CDR3: TGTGCCAGCAGCCAAGGCCTAGCGGGCTCCGATGAGCAGTTCTTC. The encoded protein is CASSQGLAGSDEQFF.

This chain joins TRBV28 and TRBJ1-2; 10 bases fit TRBD1. The CDR3 covers 15 residues. V lost 2 bases, J lost 3 bases, and 3 bases stayed unmatched. Germline lookup yields CDR1 MDHEN and CDR2 SYDVKM. The CDR3 DNA reads TGTGCCAGCAGTTTACCCGGGACAGGGGACTATGGCTACACCTTC. Its translation is CASSLPGTGDYGYTF.

About this clone itself: Different DNA sequences within this sample yield the same CDR3. This chain joins TRBV3-1 (or the pseudogene TRBV3-2) and TRBJ1-5, with D perhaps matching TRBD1 (6 bases). Trimming removed 0 bases from V and 7 bases from J, with 7 bases in between. The CDR3 extends over 13 amino acids. Per germline, CDR1 LGHDT and CDR2 YNNKEL (reference sequence). The DNA for the CDR3 is TGTGCCAGCAGCCAAGATAGGGGGCAGCCCCAGCATTTT. Protein: CASSQDRGQPQHF.

This chain connects TRBV5-4 to TRBJ1-2; 8 nucleotides agree with TRBD1. Germline V gene lookup returns CDR1 SGHNT and CDR2 YYREEE (reference sequence). The CDR3 runs to 16 residues. V dropped 4 bases and J dropped 6; count of bases not matched to a gene: 14. For the CDR3, the DNA is TGTGCCAGCAGCCCGATTCGGACAGGGCCGGGCGATGGCTACACCTTC. Translated: CASSPIRTGPGDGYTF.

The genes are TRBV19 and TRBJ1-5; TRBD1 aligns across 7 bases. Trimming removed 4 bases from V and 0 bases from J; junction bases left unmatched: 6. CDR1 and CDR2 (germline): LNHDA, SQIVND (reference sequence). This CDR3 contains 16 residues. CDR3 in amino acids: CASSKLTGRSNQPQHF. DNA for the CDR3: TGTGCCAGTAGTAAATTGACAGGGCGTAGCAATCAGCCCCAGCATTTT.

This clone came up a few times. The genes are TRBV10-3 and TRBJ1-4; 11 positions agree with TRBD1. The CDR3 sequence is 15 residues long. Germline V gene data show CDR1 as ENHRY and CDR2 as SYGVKD. Trimming cost V 4 bases and J 7 bases; bases outside gene matches: 5. CDR3 protein: CAISGTGGAVEKLFF. The CDR3 bases are TGTGCCATCAGTGGGACAGGGGGCGCGGTTGAAAAACTGTTTTTT.

In this sample, this clone turned up a few times. J is TRBJ1-1 and V is TRBV5-1; D gene uncertain. Germline V gene sequence: CDR1 SGHRS, CDR2 YFSETQ. Trimming removed 3 bases at V and 6 bases at J, with 12 bases between. CDR3 length: 13 amino acids. CDR3 sequence (DNA): TGCGCCAGCAGCTCCGGGTATTTGGCTGAAGCTTTCTTT. It specifies CASSSGYLAEAFF.

The V gene is TRBV29-1, the J gene TRBJ1-6, with D uncertain. With 4 bases removed from V and 4 bases from J, the gap between germline ends came to 8 bases. The CDR3 consists of 13 residues. CDR1 and CDR2 (germline): SQVTM, ANQGSEA. The DNA of the CDR3 is TGCAGCGTTGCGGAGCAATATAATTCACCCCTCCACTTT. This sequence encodes CSVAEQYNSPLHF.

This CDR3 is CASSLGIGGDSPLHF. Here the CDR3 DNA reads TGTGCCAGCAGTTTGGGGATAGGGGGAGATTCACCCCTCCACTTT. The V call is TRBV27, the J call TRBJ1-6, with a weak D call TRBD1 (6 bases). Germline CDR1 and CDR2: MNHEY and SMNVEV (reference sequence). The CDR3 consists of 15 residues. Trimming stripped 3 bases from V and 8 bases from J, with 14 bases between.

The chain carries TRBV2 and TRBJ2-2; possible D gene TRBD1, 5 bases. V lost 7 bases and J 4 bases, leaving 13 bases between the germline ends. The CDR3 is 14 residues long. Germline V gene lookup returns CDR1 SNHLY and CDR2 FYNNEI. The DNA for the CDR3 is TGTGCCAGCAAGGAAGGACACCTCACCGGGGAGCTGTTTTTT. Amino acid sequence: CASKEGHLTGELFF. Full variable domain (outside the CDR3, taken from reference TRBV2 and TRBJ2-2): EPEVTQTPSHQVTQMGQEVILRCVPISNHLYFYWYRQILGQKVEFLVSFYNNEISEKSEIFDDQFSVERPDGSNFTLKIRSTKLEDSAMYFCASKEGHLTGELFFGEGSRLTVL.

The chain uses TRBV29-1 and TRBJ2-3; no definite D call. This CDR3 is built from 12 residues. V lost 7 bases and J lost 4, with 12 bases in between. Germline V lookup: CDR1 SQVTM, CDR2 ANQGSEA. CDR3 coding DNA: TGCAGCGGGAAGGCAGGTTCAGATACGCAGTATTTT. Its protein is CSGKAGSDTQYF.

This chain uses TRBV19 with TRBJ1-5; 10 bases match TRBD1. V shed 1 base, J shed 6 bases, and the junction held 9 bases outside the gene matches. Germline CDR1 and CDR2: LNHDA and SQIVND (reference sequence). The CDR3 length is 17 residues. The CDR3 DNA follows: TGTGCCAGTAGTATAGTCCCCTCGGGACAGGGGTTTCAGCCCCAGCATTTT. This codes for CASSIVPSGQGFQPQHF.

The chain uses TRBV19 and TRBJ1-2, with TRBD1 matching 8 bases. The CDR3 is 16 amino acids. CDR1 is LNHDA, CDR2 SQIVND, per germline (reference sequence). The trim removed 5 bases at V and 4 bases at J, leaving 12 bases unmatched. The CDR3 is CASSSSSDRGGYGYTF. In nucleotides, the CDR3 is TGTGCCAGTAGTTCCTCCTCCGACAGGGGCGGCTATGGCTACACCTTC.

The chain has TRBV4-1 and TRBJ2-1; 7 nucleotides align to TRBD1. Germline-derived CDR1 and CDR2 are MGHRA and YSYEKL. V was pared by 0 bases and J by 9 bases, with 17 bases of the junction left unmatched. The CDR3 has 18 residues. For the CDR3, the DNA is TGCGCCAGCAGCCAAGATTGGGTTACAGGGGAGAGGAGCGGTGAGCAGTTCTTC. It encodes CASSQDWVTGERSGEQFF.

The genes are TRBV27 and TRBJ2-7, with TRBD2 identical over 14 bases. The CDR3 sequence is 15 residues long. V trimming: 5 bases; J trimming: 5 bases; junction bases outside the gene matches: 5. The V gene's germline CDR1 is MNHEY and CDR2 SMNVEV (reference sequence). The CDR3 nucleotides are TGTGCCAGCAGTCCCCGACTAGCGGGGGGGAACGAGCAGTACGTC. Its protein is CASSPRLAGGNEQYV.

The gene calls are TRBV30 and TRBJ2-2; D possibly corresponds to TRBD2 (6 bases). This CDR3 is built from 14 residues. Germline CDR1 is GTSNPN and CDR2 is SVGIG (reference sequence). V gave up 4 bases and J gave up 6 bases, with 15 bases separating them. The CDR3 is CAWTHAGGAGELFF. CDR3 coding DNA: TGTGCCTGGACCCATGCCGGGGGTGCCGGGGAGCTGTTTTTT.